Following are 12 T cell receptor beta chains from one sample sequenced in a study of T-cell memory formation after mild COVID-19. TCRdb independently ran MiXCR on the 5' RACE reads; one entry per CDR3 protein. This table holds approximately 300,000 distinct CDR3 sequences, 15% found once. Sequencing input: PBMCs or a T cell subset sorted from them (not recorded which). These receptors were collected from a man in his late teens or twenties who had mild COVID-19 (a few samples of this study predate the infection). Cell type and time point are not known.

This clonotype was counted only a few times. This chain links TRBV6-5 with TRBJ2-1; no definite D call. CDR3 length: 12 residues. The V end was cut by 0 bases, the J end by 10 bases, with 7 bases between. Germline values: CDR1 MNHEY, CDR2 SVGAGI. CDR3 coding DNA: TGTGCCAGCAGTTACTCTTCGGAAGAGCAGTTCTTC. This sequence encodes CASSYSSEEQFF.

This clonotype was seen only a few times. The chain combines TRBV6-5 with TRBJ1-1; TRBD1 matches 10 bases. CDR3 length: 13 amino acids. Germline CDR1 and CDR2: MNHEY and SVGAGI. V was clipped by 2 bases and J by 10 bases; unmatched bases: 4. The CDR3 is CASSYEGQGTAFF. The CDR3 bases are TGTGCCAGCAGTTACGAGGGACAGGGGACAGCTTTCTTT.

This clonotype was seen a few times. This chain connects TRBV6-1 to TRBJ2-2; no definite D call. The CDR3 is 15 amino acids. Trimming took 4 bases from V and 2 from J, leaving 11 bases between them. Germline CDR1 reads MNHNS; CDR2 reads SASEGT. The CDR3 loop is CASSVNGYNTGELFF. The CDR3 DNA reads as TGTGCCAGCAGTGTAAACGGTTACAACACCGGGGAGCTGTTTTTT.

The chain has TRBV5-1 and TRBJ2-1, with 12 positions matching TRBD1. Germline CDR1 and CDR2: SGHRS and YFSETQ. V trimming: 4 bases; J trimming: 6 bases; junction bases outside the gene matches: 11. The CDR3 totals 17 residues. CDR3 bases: TGCGCCAGCAGCCCTAGGGGGACAGGGGGCCACTTCAATGAGCAGTTCTTC. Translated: CASSPRGTGGHFNEQFF.

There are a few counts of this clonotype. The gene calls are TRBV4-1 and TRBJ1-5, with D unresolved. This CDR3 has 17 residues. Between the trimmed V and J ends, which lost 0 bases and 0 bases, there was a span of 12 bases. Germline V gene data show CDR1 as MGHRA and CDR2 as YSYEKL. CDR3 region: CASSQDPGGVSNQPQHF. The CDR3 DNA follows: TGCGCCAGCAGCCAAGATCCGGGTGGGGTTAGCAATCAGCCCCAGCATTTT.

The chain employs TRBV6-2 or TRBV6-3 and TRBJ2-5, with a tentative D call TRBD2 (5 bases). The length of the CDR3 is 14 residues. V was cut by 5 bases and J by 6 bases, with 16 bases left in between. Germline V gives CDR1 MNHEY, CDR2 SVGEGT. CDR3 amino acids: CASSQGLATQTQYF. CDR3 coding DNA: TGTGCCAGCAGTCAAGGGCTAGCCACCCAGACCCAGTACTTC.

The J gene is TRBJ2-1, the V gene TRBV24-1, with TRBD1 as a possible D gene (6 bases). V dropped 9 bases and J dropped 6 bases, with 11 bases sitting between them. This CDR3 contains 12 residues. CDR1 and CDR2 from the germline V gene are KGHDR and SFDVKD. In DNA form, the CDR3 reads TGTGCCACCGGGGTAGGGGGCAATGAGCAGTTCTTC. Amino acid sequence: CATGVGGNEQFF.

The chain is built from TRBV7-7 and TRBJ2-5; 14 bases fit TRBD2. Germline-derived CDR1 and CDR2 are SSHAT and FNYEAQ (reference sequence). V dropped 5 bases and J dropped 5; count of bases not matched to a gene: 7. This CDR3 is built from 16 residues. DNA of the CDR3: TGTGCCAGCAGCCCACCTCGGACTAGCGGGGGGGAGACCCAGTACTTC. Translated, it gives CASSPPRTSGGETQYF. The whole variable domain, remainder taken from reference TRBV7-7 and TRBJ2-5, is GAGVSQSPRYKVTKRGQDVTLRCDPISSHATLYWYQQALGQGPEFLTYFNYEAQPDKSGLPSDRFSAERPEGSISTLTIQRTEQRDSAMYRCASSPPRTSGGETQYFGPGTRLLVL.

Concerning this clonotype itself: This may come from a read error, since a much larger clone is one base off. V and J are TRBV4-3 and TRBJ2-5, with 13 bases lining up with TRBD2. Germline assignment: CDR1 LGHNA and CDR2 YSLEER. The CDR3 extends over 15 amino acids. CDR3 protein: CASGQLAGGLETQYF. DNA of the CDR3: TGCGCCAGCGGCCAACTAGCGGGGGGGCTGGAGACCCAGTACTTC.

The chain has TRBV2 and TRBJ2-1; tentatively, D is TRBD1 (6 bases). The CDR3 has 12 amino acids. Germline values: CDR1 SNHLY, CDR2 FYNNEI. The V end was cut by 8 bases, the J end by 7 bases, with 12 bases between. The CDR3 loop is CASQQGRNEQFF. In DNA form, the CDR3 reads TGTGCCAGCCAACAGGGAAGGAATGAGCAGTTCTTC.

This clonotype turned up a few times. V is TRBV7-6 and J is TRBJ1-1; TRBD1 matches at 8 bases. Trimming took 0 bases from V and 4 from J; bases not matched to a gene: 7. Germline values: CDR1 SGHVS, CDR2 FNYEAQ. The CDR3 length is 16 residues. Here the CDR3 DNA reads TGTGCCAGCAGCTTAGCTTTCCGGGACAGGAGCACTGAAGCTTTCTTT. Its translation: CASSLAFRDRSTEAFF.

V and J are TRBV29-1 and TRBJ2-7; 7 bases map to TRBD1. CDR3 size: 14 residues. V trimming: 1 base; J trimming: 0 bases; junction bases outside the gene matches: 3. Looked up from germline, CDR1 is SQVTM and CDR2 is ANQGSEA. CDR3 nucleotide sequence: TGCAGCGTTGAAGCAGGACAGGACTCCTACGAGCAGTACGTC. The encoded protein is CSVEAGQDSYEQYV.